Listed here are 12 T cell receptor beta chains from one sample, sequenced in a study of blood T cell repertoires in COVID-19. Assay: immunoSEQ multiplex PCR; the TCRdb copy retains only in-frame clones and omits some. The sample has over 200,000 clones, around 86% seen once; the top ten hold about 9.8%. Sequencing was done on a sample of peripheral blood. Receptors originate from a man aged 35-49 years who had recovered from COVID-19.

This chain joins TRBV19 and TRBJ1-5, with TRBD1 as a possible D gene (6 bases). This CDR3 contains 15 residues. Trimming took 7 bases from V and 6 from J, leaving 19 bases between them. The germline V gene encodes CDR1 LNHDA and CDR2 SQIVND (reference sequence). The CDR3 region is CASNQPQGMGQPQHF. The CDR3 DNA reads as TGTGCCAGTAATCAGCCACAGGGAATGGGTCAGCCCCAGCATTTT.

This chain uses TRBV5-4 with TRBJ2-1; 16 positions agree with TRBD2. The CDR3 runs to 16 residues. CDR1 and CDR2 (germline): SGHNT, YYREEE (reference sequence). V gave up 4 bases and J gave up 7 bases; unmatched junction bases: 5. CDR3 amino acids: CASSTGLAGGLNEQFF. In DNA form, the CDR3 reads TGTGCCAGCAGCACGGGACTAGCGGGGGGGCTGAATGAGCAGTTCTTC.

CDR3 region: CASSLGQFVGYTF. The CDR3 nucleotides are TGTGCCAGCAGCTTAGGGCAGTTTGTTGGCTACACCTTC. The rearrangement uses TRBV11-2 and TRBJ1-2; D unresolved. The germline V gene has CDR1 SGHAT and CDR2 FQNNGV. V was shortened by 1 base and J by 7 bases, with 10 bases between the two germline ends. The CDR3 length is 13 residues.

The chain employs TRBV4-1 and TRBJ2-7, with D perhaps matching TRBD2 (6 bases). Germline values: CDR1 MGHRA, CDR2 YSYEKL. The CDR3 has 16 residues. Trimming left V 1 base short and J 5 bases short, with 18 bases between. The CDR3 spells CASSQARSPGVDEQYF. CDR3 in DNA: TGCGCCAGCAGCCAAGCTCGATCACCGGGGGTAGACGAGCAGTACTTC.

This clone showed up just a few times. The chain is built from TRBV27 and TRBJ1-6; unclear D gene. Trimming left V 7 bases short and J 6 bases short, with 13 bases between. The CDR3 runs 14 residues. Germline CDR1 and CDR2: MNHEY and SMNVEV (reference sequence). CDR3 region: CASNLLGSNSPLHF. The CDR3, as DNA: TGTGCCAGCAACTTACTGGGGAGTAATTCACCCCTCCACTTT.

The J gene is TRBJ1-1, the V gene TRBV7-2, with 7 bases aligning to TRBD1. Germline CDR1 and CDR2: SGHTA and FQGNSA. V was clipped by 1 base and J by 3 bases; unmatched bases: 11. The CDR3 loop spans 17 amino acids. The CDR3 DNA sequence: TGTGCCAGCAGCTTAGAGAGAGGGGGCGTTGGGCACACTGAAGCTTTCTTT. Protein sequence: CASSLERGGVGHTEAFF.

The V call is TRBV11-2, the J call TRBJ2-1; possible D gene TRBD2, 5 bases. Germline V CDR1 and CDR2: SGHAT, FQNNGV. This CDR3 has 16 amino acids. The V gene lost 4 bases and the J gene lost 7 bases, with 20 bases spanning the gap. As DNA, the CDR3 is TGTGCCAGCAGCTACTACCCTGGGCGGGCGGCAAATGAGCAGTTCTTC. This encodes CASSYYPGRAANEQFF.

This CDR3 reads CASSSFWENGDEQYF. For the CDR3, the DNA is TGTGCCAGCAGTTCCTTTTGGGAGAATGGCGACGAGCAGTACTTC. The gene calls are TRBV6-6 and TRBJ2-7; D perhaps matches TRBD2 (5 bases). The CDR3 is 15 residues long. CDR1 is MNHNY, CDR2 SVGAGI, per germline (reference sequence). The ends were cut back, 4 bases at V and 5 bases at J, with 18 bases in the middle.

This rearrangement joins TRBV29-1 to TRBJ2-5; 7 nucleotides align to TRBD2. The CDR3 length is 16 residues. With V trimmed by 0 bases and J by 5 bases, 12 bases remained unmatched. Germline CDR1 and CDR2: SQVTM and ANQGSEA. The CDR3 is CSVEESAYWGGETQYF. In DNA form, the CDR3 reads TGCAGCGTTGAAGAGTCGGCTTACTGGGGGGGGGAGACCCAGTACTTC.

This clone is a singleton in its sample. DNA for the CDR3: TGTGCCAGCAGTTGGGATCTCGGCGGGGGGCTAAATGAGCAGTTCTTC. This translates into CASSWDLGGGLNEQFF. This chain links TRBV6-6 with TRBJ2-1, with TRBD2 matching 8 bases. The CDR3 consists of 16 residues. V was clipped by 4 bases and J by 7 bases; unmatched bases: 12. Germline V lookup: CDR1 MNHNY, CDR2 SVGAGI (reference sequence).

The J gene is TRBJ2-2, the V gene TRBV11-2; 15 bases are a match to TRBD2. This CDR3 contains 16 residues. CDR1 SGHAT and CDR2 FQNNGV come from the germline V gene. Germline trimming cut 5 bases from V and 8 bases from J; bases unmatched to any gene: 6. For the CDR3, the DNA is TGTGCCAGCAGCACCCGGACTAGCGGGGGGGCGGGGGAGCTGTTTTTT. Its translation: CASSTRTSGGAGELFF.

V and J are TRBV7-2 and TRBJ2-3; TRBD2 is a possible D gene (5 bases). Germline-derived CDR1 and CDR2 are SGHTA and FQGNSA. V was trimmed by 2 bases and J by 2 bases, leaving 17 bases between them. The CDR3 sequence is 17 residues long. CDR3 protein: CASSLRSTRVHTDTQYF. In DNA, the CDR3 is TGTGCCAGCAGCTTAAGGTCGACGCGGGTACACACAGATACGCAGTATTTT.